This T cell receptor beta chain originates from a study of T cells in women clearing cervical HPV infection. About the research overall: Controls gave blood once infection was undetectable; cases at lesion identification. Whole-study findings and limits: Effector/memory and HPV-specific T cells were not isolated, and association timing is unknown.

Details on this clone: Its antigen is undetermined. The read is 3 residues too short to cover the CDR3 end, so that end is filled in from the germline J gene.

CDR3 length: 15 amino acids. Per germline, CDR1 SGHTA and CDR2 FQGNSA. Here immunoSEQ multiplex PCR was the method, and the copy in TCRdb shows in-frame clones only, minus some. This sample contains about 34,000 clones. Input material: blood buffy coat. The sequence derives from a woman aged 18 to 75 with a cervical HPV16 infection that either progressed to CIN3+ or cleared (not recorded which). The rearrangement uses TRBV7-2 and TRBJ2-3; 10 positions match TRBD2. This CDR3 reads CASSLNGLAEETQYF. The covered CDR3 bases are TGTGCCAGCAGCTTAAATGGACTAGCGGAAGAGACG.